What follows are 16 T cell receptor beta chains derived from one specimen sequenced in a study of T cells after yellow fever vaccination. TCRdb processed the 5' RACE reads anew with MiXCR; each CDR3 protein has one entry. Of some 420,000 distinct CDR3 sequences listed, around 19% are singletons. Sequencing used PBMCs, obtained before the yellow fever booster vaccination. These receptor sequences come from a man aged 18 to 29 who received the YFV17D yellow fever vaccine.

V usage is TRBV19 and J usage is TRBJ1-1; TRBD1 agrees at 9 bases. Germline V CDR1 and CDR2: LNHDA, SQIVND (reference sequence). The CDR3 has 15 residues. Trimming took 3 bases from V and 2 from J; bases not matched to a gene: 4. CDR3 region: CASSIGTGFNTEAFF. The CDR3 DNA sequence: TGTGCCAGTAGTATCGGGACAGGGTTTAACACTGAAGCTTTCTTT.

This clonotype was found a few times. This chain connects TRBV20-1 to TRBJ2-1; weak D call: TRBD1 (6 bases). CDR3 length equals 13 residues. Germline CDR1 and CDR2: DFQATT and SNEGSKA (reference sequence). V lost 5 bases and J 2 bases, leaving 10 bases between the germline ends. The CDR3 nucleotides read TGCAGTGCTGTGGACAGCCCCTACAATGAGCAGTTCTTC. Translating it yields CSAVDSPYNEQFF.

This clonotype was seen a single time. V usage is TRBV6-5 and J usage is TRBJ2-5; D is ambiguous. The CDR3 covers 14 residues. Per the germline V gene, CDR1 is MNHEY and CDR2 is SVGAGI. With 0 bases removed from V and 3 bases from J, the gap between germline ends came to 8 bases. CDR3 residues: CASSYSFPEETQYF. CDR3 nucleotides: TGTGCCAGCAGTTACTCGTTTCCCGAAGAGACCCAGTACTTC.

There are a few counts of this clonotype. The V and J genes are TRBV29-1 and TRBJ2-3; possible D gene TRBD1, 6 bases. The CDR3 extends over 15 amino acids. Germline V gives CDR1 SQVTM, CDR2 ANQGSEA. The V gene lost 4 bases and the J gene lost 1 base, with 15 bases spanning the gap. The CDR3 DNA sequence: TGCAGCGTTGTTTCGACAGGCTTCGGCACAGATACGCAGTATTTT. It is translated as CSVVSTGFGTDTQYF.

This clonotype has only a few counts. The rearrangement uses TRBV7-2 and TRBJ2-4, with D unresolved. Trimming removed 5 bases from V and 0 bases from J, with 11 bases in between. The CDR3 spans 15 residues. Germline CDR1 SGHTA, CDR2 FQGNSA. CDR3: CASSLNPVAKNIQYF. The CDR3 coding sequence is TGTGCCAGCAGCCTCAATCCGGTAGCCAAAAACATTCAGTACTTC.

This clonotype was seen many times. This chain joins TRBV5-1 and TRBJ2-6, with D perhaps given as TRBD1 or TRBD2 (5 bases each). This CDR3 has 15 amino acids. V gave up 4 bases and J gave up 2 bases, with 10 bases separating them. Germline V gene sequence: CDR1 SGHRS, CDR2 YFSETQ. The CDR3 DNA reads TGCGCCAGCAGCACCGGGGCGGCTGGGGCCAACGTCCTGACTTTC. This codes for CASSTGAAGANVLTF.

The chain is built from TRBV4-3 and TRBJ1-1; D gene ambiguous. The V gene lost 6 bases and the J gene lost 1 base, with 15 bases spanning the gap. The CDR3 is 15 residues long. Germline V CDR1 and CDR2: LGHNA, YSLEER. The CDR3 sequence is CASRRSLAGNTEAFF. DNA of the CDR3: TGCGCCAGCAGGAGGTCTTTAGCAGGGAACACTGAAGCTTTCTTT.

The chain couples TRBV5-1 to TRBJ1-4, with D tentatively TRBD1 (5 bases). Germline CDR1 is SGHRS and CDR2 is YFSETQ. The CDR3 has 14 amino acids. The V and J ends lost 0 bases and 14 bases respectively, with 17 bases between them. The CDR3 DNA sequence: TGCGCCAGCAGCTTGGAAGGAGGCAGGGTAAGCCTGTTTTTT. It specifies CASSLEGGRVSLFF.

The rearrangement links TRBV29-1 to TRBJ1-2; no clear D gene. The germline V gene has CDR1 SQVTM and CDR2 ANQGSEA. The germline V and J ends were trimmed by 7 bases and 4 bases, with 10 bases remaining between them. There are 11 residues in the CDR3. The CDR3 region has the DNA TGCAGCGCCCCTTCCAGCTATGGCTACACCTTC. This gives the protein CSAPSSYGYTF.

The chain employs TRBV7-8 and TRBJ2-1, with D perhaps matching TRBD1 (6 bases). The CDR3 totals 15 residues. V lost 7 bases to trimming and J lost 6 bases, with 19 bases between them. Per germline, CDR1 SGHVS and CDR2 FQNEAQ. CDR3 nucleotide sequence: TGTGCCAGCATCCGGGGACACTCGGTCTTCAATGAGCAGTTCTTC. Translated: CASIRGHSVFNEQFF.

There are a few counts of this clonotype. The chain employs TRBV20-1 and TRBJ2-7; 8 bases line up with TRBD2. V lost 2 bases and J lost 8; bases outside the gene matches: 11. The CDR3 loop spans 14 amino acids. Germline-derived CDR1 and CDR2 are DFQATT and SNEGSKA (reference sequence). This chain's CDR3 is CSARSSGGGGQQYF. In DNA, the CDR3 is TGCAGTGCTAGAAGCAGCGGGGGTGGAGGGCAGCAGTACTTC.

This clonotype was counted only a few times. This chain connects TRBV11-2 to TRBJ2-1; the match to TRBD2 covers 7 bases. The germline V gene has CDR1 SGHAT and CDR2 FQNNGV. V dropped 9 bases and J dropped 5; count of bases not matched to a gene: 4. This CDR3 region has 12 residues. The CDR3 sequence: CASGLVHNEQFF. The CDR3 nucleotides read TGTGCCAGTGGACTAGTTCACAATGAGCAGTTCTTC. Using reference TRBV11-2 and TRBJ2-1 for the parts outside the CDR3, the full variable domain is EAGVAQSPRYKIIEKRQSVAFWCNPISGHATLYWYQQILGQGPKLLIQFQNNGVVDDSQLPKDRFSAERLKGVDSTLKIQPAKLEDSAVYLCASGLVHNEQFFGPGTRLTVL.

This clonotype turned up a few times. The chain couples TRBV11-2 to TRBJ2-1; 8 nucleotides agree with TRBD1. Germline CDR1 reads SGHAT; CDR2 reads FQNNGV. The trim removed 5 bases at V and 3 bases at J, leaving 21 bases unmatched. This CDR3 is built from 20 residues. CDR3 bases: TGTGCCAGCAGCCCGAGCCTTTGGCAGGGGGCGATCCGGAACTACAATGAGCAGTTCTTC. Translated, it gives CASSPSLWQGAIRNYNEQFF.

The gene calls are TRBV29-1 and TRBJ1-1, with a weak D call TRBD1 (6 bases). The CDR3 runs to 14 residues. Trimming removed 7 bases from V and 6 bases from J, with 21 bases in between. CDR1 SQVTM and CDR2 ANQGSEA come from the germline V gene. The CDR3 reads CSAQHAGRTAEAFF. CDR3 coding DNA: TGCAGCGCCCAGCATGCCGGGCGGACAGCTGAAGCTTTCTTT.

The CDR3 bases are TGTGCCAGCAGTTTTCTGCAGAACACAGATACGCAGTATTTT. Translated: CASSFLQNTDTQYF. The chain joins TRBV12-3 or TRBV12-4 to TRBJ2-3; D uncertain. Deletions cut 3 bases from V and 2 bases from J, with 9 bases between. This CDR3 is 14 amino acids long.

CDR3: CASSPDRASGNTIYF. As DNA, the CDR3 is TGCGCCAGCAGCCCAGACAGGGCCTCGGGAAACACCATATATTTT. The rearrangement links TRBV4-1 to TRBJ1-3; 7 bases match TRBD1. The germline CDR1 and CDR2 sequences are MGHRA and YSYEKL. V shed 4 bases and J 4 bases; nucleotides not matched to a gene: 7. The CDR3 has 15 amino acids.